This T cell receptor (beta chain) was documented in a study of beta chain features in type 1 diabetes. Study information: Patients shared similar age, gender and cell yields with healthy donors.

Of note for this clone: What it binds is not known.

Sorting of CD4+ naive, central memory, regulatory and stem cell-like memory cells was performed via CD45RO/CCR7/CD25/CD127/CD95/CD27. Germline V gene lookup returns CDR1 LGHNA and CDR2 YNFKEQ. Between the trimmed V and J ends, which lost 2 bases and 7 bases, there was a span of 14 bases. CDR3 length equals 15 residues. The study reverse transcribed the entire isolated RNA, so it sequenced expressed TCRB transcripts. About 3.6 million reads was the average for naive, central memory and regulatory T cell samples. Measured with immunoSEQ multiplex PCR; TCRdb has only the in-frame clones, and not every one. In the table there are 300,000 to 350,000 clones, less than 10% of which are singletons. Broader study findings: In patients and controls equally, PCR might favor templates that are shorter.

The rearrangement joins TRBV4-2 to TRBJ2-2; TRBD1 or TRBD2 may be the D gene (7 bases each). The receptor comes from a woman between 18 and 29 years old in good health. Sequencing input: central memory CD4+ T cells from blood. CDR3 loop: CASSQNTGEGGELFF. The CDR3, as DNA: TGTGCCAGCAGCCAAAATACAGGGGAGGGCGGGGAGCTGTTTTTT.